The 9 T cell receptor beta chains in this list originate from one sample, sequenced in a study of radiation and T cells in renal cell carcinoma. The time point: blood 4 weeks post-SBRT, at nephrectomy. Treatment described: 15 Gy SBRT to primary tumor, nephrectomy 4 weeks later. Method: immunoSEQ multiplex PCR; TCRdb's copy keeps in-frame clones and lacks some. The sample carries around 74,000 clones, less than 85% recorded once. Material: blood, obtained from a patient whose treatment included radiotherapy and nephrectomy. Receptor source: a woman aged 55-75 years with renal cell carcinoma.

CDR3 nucleotides: TGCGCCAGCAGCTTGGCCAGCGGGGGATCGATCACAGATACGCAGTATTTT. It translates to CASSLASGGSITDTQYF. The rearrangement links TRBV5-1 to TRBJ2-3; the match to TRBD2 covers 8 bases. The CDR3 sequence is 17 residues long. Germline V CDR1 and CDR2: SGHRS, YFSETQ. Trimming removed 0 bases from V and 2 bases from J; junction bases left unmatched: 8.

This chain uses TRBV29-1 with TRBJ1-5, with D perhaps TRBD1 (6 bases). Germline CDR1 and CDR2: SQVTM and ANQGSEA. Between the trimmed V and J ends, which lost 5 bases and 4 bases, there was a span of 21 bases. This CDR3 has 16 amino acids. The CDR3 sequence is CSVTLTGGALNQPQHF. Here the CDR3 DNA reads TGCAGCGTTACCCTTACCGGGGGGGCGTTAAATCAGCCCCAGCATTTT. Complete variable domain (other parts from reference TRBV29-1 and TRBJ1-5): SAVISQKPSRDICQRGTSLTIQCQVDSQVTMMFWYRQQPGQSLTLIATANQGSEATYESGFVIDKFPISRPNLTFSTLTVSNMSPEDSSIYLCSVTLTGGALNQPQHFGDGTRLSIL.

This chain joins TRBV29-1 and TRBJ2-5; TRBD2 might be the D (6 bases). The CDR3 runs to 12 residues. The V gene's germline CDR1 is SQVTM and CDR2 ANQGSEA. V dropped 7 bases and J dropped 1 base, with 10 bases sitting between them. The CDR3 protein is CSASGSQETQYF. In nucleotides, the CDR3 is TGCAGCGCCTCCGGGAGCCAAGAGACCCAGTACTTC.

This clone was observed once. This sequence joins TRBV7-2 and TRBJ2-7; TRBD2 matches 8 bases. Germline V gene data show CDR1 as SGHTA and CDR2 as FQGNSA. Germline trimming cut 1 base from V and 1 base from J; bases unmatched to any gene: 0. The CDR3 is 14 amino acids. CDR3 bases: TGTGCCAGCAGCTTAGAGCGGGGGTCCTACGAGCAGTACTTC. It is translated as CASSLERGSYEQYF. The full variable domain, rest sourced from reference TRBV7-2 and TRBJ2-7, is GAGVSQSPSNKVTEKGKDVELRCDPISGHTALYWYRQSLGQGLEFLIYFQGNSAPDKSGLPSDRFSAERTGGSVSTLTIQRTQQEDSAVYLCASSLERGSYEQYFGPGTRLTVT.

V usage is TRBV7-3 and J usage is TRBJ2-4; D perhaps matches TRBD2 (5 bases). V lost 3 bases and J 6 bases, leaving 15 bases between the germline ends. This CDR3 spans 15 amino acids. CDR1 SGHTA and CDR2 FQGTGA come from the germline V gene. The CDR3, as DNA: TGTGCCAGCAGCTTGTCCTCCGGGGTGGGAAACATTCAGTACTTC. Protein sequence: CASSLSSGVGNIQYF.

The chain joins TRBV9 to TRBJ2-5; 11 positions match TRBD1. Germline CDR1 and CDR2: SGDLS and YYNGEE. The CDR3 has 16 amino acids. The V gene end was trimmed by 0 bases and the J gene end by 5 bases; junction bases not matched to a gene: 6. In nucleotides, the CDR3 is TGTGCCAGCAGCGTAGCTGGACAGGGGGCGAGCGAGACCCAGTACTTC. Its protein product is CASSVAGQGASETQYF.

Within the sample, this clone is medium-sized. The gene calls are TRBV7-6 and TRBJ2-7; TRBD2 aligns across 10 bases. The CDR3 extends over 13 amino acids. Trimming removed 6 bases from V and 4 bases from J; junction bases left unmatched: 3. CDR1 SGHVS and CDR2 FNYEAQ come from the germline V gene. The CDR3 nucleotides read TGTGCCAGCAGTCCGACTAGCGGGTACGAGCAGTACTTC. Residues: CASSPTSGYEQYF.

V gene TRBV6-4 combines with J gene TRBJ2-2; 9 bases map to TRBD2. With 7 bases clipped from V and 8 bases from J, the junction kept 17 bases outside the gene matches. This CDR3 has 17 residues. CDR1 and CDR2 from the germline V gene are MRHNA and SNTAGT. The CDR3 is CASTLTGASGDVGELFF. DNA of the CDR3: TGTGCCAGCACCCTGACTGGAGCTAGCGGGGATGTAGGGGAGCTGTTTTTT.

This sequence joins TRBV6-1 and TRBJ1-2; possibly TRBD1 for D (6 bases). There are 11 residues in the CDR3. V gave up 2 bases and J gave up 10 bases, with 8 bases separating them. Germline V gene sequence: CDR1 MNHNS, CDR2 SASEGT. The DNA for the CDR3 is TGTGCCAGCAGTGAACGGGGGCACTACACCTTC. Its translation: CASSERGHYTF.